Here is one T cell receptor beta chain with its context. The CDR3 has 15 residues. CDR1 is MDHEN, CDR2 SYDVKM, per germline. The V end was cut by 6 bases, the J end by 4 bases, with 18 bases between. The sample comes from a study of blood T cell repertoires in COVID-19. Assay used: immunoSEQ multiplex PCR; TCRdb lists only in-frame clones, some missing. The sample has 72,000 or so clones; roughly 86% are singletons. V gene TRBV28 combines with J gene TRBJ1-1; D is perhaps TRBD1 (6 bases). Sequencing used peripheral blood. This TCR was sampled from a woman aged 60-75 years with acute or convalescent COVID-19. In DNA, the CDR3 is TGTGCCAGCAGGGACAGCACGATGCCTACCACTGAAGCTTTCTTT. Its protein is CASRDSTMPTTEAFF.